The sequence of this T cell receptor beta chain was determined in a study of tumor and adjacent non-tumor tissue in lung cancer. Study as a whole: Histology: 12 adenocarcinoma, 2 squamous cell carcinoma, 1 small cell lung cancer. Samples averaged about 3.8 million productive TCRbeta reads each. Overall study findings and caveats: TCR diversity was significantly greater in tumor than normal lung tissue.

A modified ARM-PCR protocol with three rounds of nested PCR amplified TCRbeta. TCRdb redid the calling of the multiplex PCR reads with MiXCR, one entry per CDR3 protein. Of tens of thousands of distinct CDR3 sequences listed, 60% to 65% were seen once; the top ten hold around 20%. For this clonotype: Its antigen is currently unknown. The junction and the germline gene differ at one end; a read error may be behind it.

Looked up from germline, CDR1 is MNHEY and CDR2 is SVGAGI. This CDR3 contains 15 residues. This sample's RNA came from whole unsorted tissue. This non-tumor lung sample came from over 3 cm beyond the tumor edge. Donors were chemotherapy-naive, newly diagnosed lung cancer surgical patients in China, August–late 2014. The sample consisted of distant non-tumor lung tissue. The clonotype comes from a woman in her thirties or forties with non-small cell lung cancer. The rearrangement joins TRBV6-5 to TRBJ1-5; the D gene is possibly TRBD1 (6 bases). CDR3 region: CAISFKTGLDQPQHF. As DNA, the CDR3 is TGTGCCATCAGTTTCAAGACAGGACTAGATCAGCCCCAGCATTTT.